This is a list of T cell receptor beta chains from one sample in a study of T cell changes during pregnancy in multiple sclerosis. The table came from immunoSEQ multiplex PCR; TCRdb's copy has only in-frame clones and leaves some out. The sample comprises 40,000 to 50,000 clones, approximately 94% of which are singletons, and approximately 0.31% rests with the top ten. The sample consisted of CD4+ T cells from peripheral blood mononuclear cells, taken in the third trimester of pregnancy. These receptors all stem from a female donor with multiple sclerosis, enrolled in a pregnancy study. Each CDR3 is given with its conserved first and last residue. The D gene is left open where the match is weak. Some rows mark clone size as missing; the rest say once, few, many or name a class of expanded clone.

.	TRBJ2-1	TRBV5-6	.	TGTGCCAGCTTCTTTTCTAGCTTCTCCTACAATGAGCAGTTCTTC	CASFFSSFSYNEQFF
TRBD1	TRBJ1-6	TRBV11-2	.	TGTGCCAGCACCTTGGGAGATACAGGGGGCACTTCACCCCTCCACTTT	CASTLGDTGGTSPLHF
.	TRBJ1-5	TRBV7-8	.	TGTGCCAGCAGCTGGGGGGATCAGAGCAATCAGCCCCAGCATTTT	CASSWGDQSNQPQHF
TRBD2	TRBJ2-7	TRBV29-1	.	TGCAGCGTTGTAGGCTCCCTGGGACTAGCGGGAGGTTCCTACGAGCAGTACTTC	CSVVGSLGLAGGSYEQYF
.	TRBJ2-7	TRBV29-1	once	TGCACCGTTGGGCAGGCACACGAGCAGTACTTC	CTVGQAHEQYF
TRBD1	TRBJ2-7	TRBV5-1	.	TGCGCCAGCAGCTTGGACAGGGGAACCTACGAGCAGTACTTC	CASSLDRGTYEQYF
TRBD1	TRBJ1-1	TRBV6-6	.	TGTGCCAGCAGGATGGACAGGGACGGGGAAGCTTTCTTT	CASRMDRDGEAFF
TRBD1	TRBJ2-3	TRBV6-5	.	TGTGCCAGCAGAAGGACAGGGGGCACAGATACGCAGTATTTT	CASRRTGGTDTQYF
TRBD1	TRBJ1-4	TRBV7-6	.	TGTGCCAGCAGCTTAGGTTGGGACAGGGGGGGATCAACTAATGAAAAACTGTTTTTT	CASSLGWDRGGSTNEKLFF
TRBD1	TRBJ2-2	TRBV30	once	TGTGCCTGGAGACCCTACAGGGGTTTGAACACCGGGGAGCTGTTTTTT	CAWRPYRGLNTGELFF
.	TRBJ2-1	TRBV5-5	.	TGTGCCAGCAGCTTTCAGGATTACAATGAGCAGTTCTTC	CASSFQDYNEQFF
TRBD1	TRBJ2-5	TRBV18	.	TGTGCCAGCTCACCCAAACCCGGGACAGGGTCGATGGAGACCCAGTACTTC	CASSPKPGTGSMETQYF
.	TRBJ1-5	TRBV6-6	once	TGTGCCAGCAGTTACTCTGGGGGGATCGCTCAGCCCCAGCATTTT	CASSYSGGIAQPQHF
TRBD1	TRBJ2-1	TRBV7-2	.	TGTGCCAGCAGCCGGGTGGGACAGGGGGGTTTCAATGAGCAGTTCTTC	CASSRVGQGGFNEQFF
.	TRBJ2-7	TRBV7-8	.	TGTGCCAGCAGCTCGGTTTACGAGCAGTACTTC	CASSSVYEQYF
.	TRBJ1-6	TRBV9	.	TGTGCCAGCAGCCAGGCTGCGACGGATTCACCCCTCCACTTT	CASSQAATDSPLHF
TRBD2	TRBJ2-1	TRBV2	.	TGTGCCAGCAGTGAGGCGCTAGCGGGTAGAGGAGGGGATGAGCAGTTCTTC	CASSEALAGRGGDEQFF
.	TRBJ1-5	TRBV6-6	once	TGTGCCAGCAGTTATGGGGGGGGAAGAAGCAATCAGCCCCAGCATTTT	CASSYGGGRSNQPQHF
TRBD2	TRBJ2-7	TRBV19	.	TGTGCCACCCCTTTGGGGGGGAGGACCTACGAGCAGTACTTC	CATPLGGRTYEQYF
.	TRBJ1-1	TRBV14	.	TGTGCCAGCAGCCAGCAGAAACAGGTCGTGACTGAAGCTTTCTTT	CASSQQKQVVTEAFF
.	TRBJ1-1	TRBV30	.	TGTGCCTGGATGGAGGGGCGGACTGAAGCTTTCTTT	CAWMEGRTEAFF
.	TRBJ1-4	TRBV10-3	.	TGTGCCACCCTCCAACCCGGACAGAATGAAAAACTGTTTTTT	CATLQPGQNEKLFF
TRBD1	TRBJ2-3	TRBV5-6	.	TGTGCCAGCAGCTTGGGAGGGACAGGGATGGGTGGTACGCAGTATTTT	CASSLGGTGMGGTQYF
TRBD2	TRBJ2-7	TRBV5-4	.	TGTGCCAGCAGCTTTGCTCCTAGCGGGAGGACCACATCCTACGAGCAGTACTTC	CASSFAPSGRTTSYEQYF
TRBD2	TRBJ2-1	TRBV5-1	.	TGCGCCAGCAGCATACTAGCGGGAGGGAATGAGCAGTTCTTC	CASSILAGGNEQFF
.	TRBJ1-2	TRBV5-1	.	TGCGCCAGCAGCTTGGGACAGAATAACTATGGCTACACCTTC	CASSLGQNNYGYTF
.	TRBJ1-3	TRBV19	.	TGTGCCAGCACAAGGGGTGACTCTGGAAACACCATATATTTT	CASTRGDSGNTIYF